This T cell receptor beta chain stems from a study of T cells in Graves' hyperthyroidism and ophthalmopathy. General study findings and limits: Blood samples included most of the expanded thyroid clonotypes exceeding 0.001. A model of 13 V-J pairs discriminated ophthalmopathy from stable hyperthyroidism.

Turning to this clonotype: What it binds is not known.

TCR beta CDR3 sequences were amplified from RNA transcripts. With the HTBI primer set, the TCR CDR3 went through a first round of RT-PCR. TCRdb re-called the multiplex PCR reads through MiXCR, storing one row per CDR3 protein. The sample has approximately 500,000 distinct CDR3 sequences; around 45% are singletons. Graves' hyperthyroidism without ophthalmopathy progression within 18 months was termed stable. The clonotype was recovered from a woman under 30 with Graves' hyperthyroidism. Sequenced sample: peripheral blood or thyroid tissue (not recorded which).

The CDR3 sequence is CASSLVGAGPVPYEQYF. The CDR3 coding sequence is TGTGCCAGCAGCTTAGTGGGGGCAGGGCCGGTTCCCTACGAGCAGTACTTC. V is TRBV7-2 and J is TRBJ2-7; possible D gene TRBD1, 6 bases. The V gene's germline CDR1 is SGHTA and CDR2 FQGNSA. This CDR3 is 17 amino acids long. Trimming stripped 1 base from V and 2 bases from J, with 18 bases between.